This record concerns one T cell receptor beta chain sequence. Its specificity is unknown. Repertoires were generated with immunoSEQ multiplex PCR, while TCRdb's copy carries only in-frame clones and drops some. This table has about 16,000 clones, roughly nine tenths appearing once. This record comes from a study of lymphopenia after photon versus proton radiotherapy. Study observations and caveats: A bigger post-nadir fall in TCR diversity correlated inversely with survival time in deceased patients. After lymphocyte nadir, photon-treated repertoires showed oligoclonal expansion, especially CD8+ Temra. Under photons, naive T cells and diversity fell while effector/memory populations rose. Authors raise, but do not show, better survival with proton therapy.

Germline V gene sequence: CDR1 MNHNS, CDR2 SASEGT. The CDR3 contains 15 residues. Trimming removed 7 bases from V and 1 base from J, with 16 bases in between. The J gene is TRBJ1-1, the V gene TRBV6-1; weak D call: TRBD1 (5 bases). Specimen: peripheral blood, collected from a patient treated with proton-based radiotherapy. This clonotype was obtained from a woman aged 60 to 75 with cholangiocarcinoma. Some clones in this sample may be carry-over from other donors' samples. CDR3 nucleotides: TGTGCCAGCACGACGAGGGGACGGTCGAACACTGAAGCTTTCTTT. Its translation is CASTTRGRSNTEAFF.